The entry below gives a single T cell receptor beta chain sequence along with its context. The data stem from a study of T-cell reconstitution after alpha-beta-depleted transplantation in children. The CDR3 has 15 residues. V dropped 2 bases and J dropped 2 bases, with 12 bases sitting between them. Germline assignment: CDR1 SGHTA and CDR2 FQGNSA. This sample's TCRbeta library carried unique molecular identifier barcodes. TCRdb ran MiXCR on the PCR reads and lists one entry per CDR3 protein. The repertoire holds hundreds of thousands of distinct CDR3 sequences, with approximately 16% as singletons. The sequencing used PBMCs from the stem cell graft donor, collected from the stem cell graft. The chain combines TRBV7-2 with TRBJ1-2; TRBD1 is a possible D gene (6 bases). The TCR was taken from a human donor who donated a stem cell graft to a child with acute myeloid leukemia. In DNA, the CDR3 is TGTGCCAGCAGCTTATCAACAGGGAACAACTATGGCTACACCTTC. This sequence encodes CASSLSTGNNYGYTF.